The 32 T cell receptor beta chains reported below all come from one sample, sequenced in a study of blood T cell repertoires in COVID-19. Using immunoSEQ multiplex PCR, the repertoire was profiled, and TCRdb retains in-frame clones only, with some absent. The sample lists fewer than 300,000 clones, 81% seen once, with around 2.9% in the top ten. Sequencing was done on a sample of peripheral blood. Every receptor here comes from a woman aged 60-75 years with active or convalescent COVID-19.

This rearrangement joins TRBV6-5 to TRBJ1-4; 9 bases line up with TRBD1. V shed 6 bases, J shed 3 bases, and the junction held 5 bases outside the gene matches. The CDR3 has 15 residues. Germline V gene lookup returns CDR1 MNHEY and CDR2 SVGAGI. The CDR3 protein is CASRDRGTSNEKLFF. The CDR3 DNA follows: TGTGCCAGCAGAGACAGGGGGACCTCTAATGAAAAACTGTTTTTT.

The rearrangement links TRBV7-3 to TRBJ2-5; a weak D match, TRBD1 (6 bases). The CDR3 is made up of 14 amino acids. The germline CDR1 and CDR2 sequences are SGHTA and FQGTGA. V lost 2 bases to trimming and J lost 2 bases, with 9 bases between them. The CDR3 region has the DNA TGTGCCAGCAGCTTAGGTGGACAGCAAGAGACCCAGTACTTC. It yields the protein CASSLGGQQETQYF.

The chain employs TRBV6-1 and TRBJ2-7, with D hard to call. The CDR3 length is 15 residues. The germline CDR1 and CDR2 sequences are MNHNS and SASEGT. V lost 1 base and J 0 bases, leaving 10 bases between the germline ends. The chain's CDR3 is CASSEGWAVSYEQYF. The CDR3 DNA is TGTGCCAGCAGTGAAGGGTGGGCAGTCTCCTACGAGCAGTACTTC.

The rearrangement links TRBV19 to TRBJ1-1; 10 nucleotides line up with TRBD1. This CDR3 contains 14 residues. Germline values: CDR1 LNHDA, CDR2 SQIVND (reference sequence). The J segment lost 4 bases and the V segment lost 7 bases, leaving 6 bases of the junction unmatched. For the CDR3, the DNA is TGTGCCAGTAAACTGGGACAGGGGCCCACTGAAGCTTTCTTT. Encoded protein: CASKLGQGPTEAFF. The variable domain in full, completed from reference TRBV19 and TRBJ1-1, reads DGGITQSPKYLFRKEGQNVTLSCEQNLNHDAMYWYRQDPGQGLRLIYYSQIVNDFQKGDIAEGYSVSREKKESFPLTVTSAQKNPTAFYLCASKLGQGPTEAFFGQGTRLTVV.

The chain couples TRBV5-1 to TRBJ2-1, with 7 bases aligning to TRBD2. Germline values: CDR1 SGHRS, CDR2 YFSETQ. The CDR3 contains 19 residues. The V segment lost 2 bases and the J segment 3 bases; nucleotides outside the gene matches: 17. The CDR3 DNA reads as TGCGCCAGCAGCTTCCCTAGGGCCCGTAGCGGGCCGGACTACAATGAGCAGTTCTTC. It specifies CASSFPRARSGPDYNEQFF.

This chain connects TRBV18 to TRBJ2-5; weak D call: TRBD1 (6 bases). Germline V gives CDR1 KGHSH, CDR2 LQKENI. V dropped 3 bases and J dropped 5 bases, with 16 bases sitting between them. The CDR3 extends over 15 amino acids. DNA of the CDR3: TGTGCCAGCTCACCGCCGGGAACAGGGTACGAGACCCAGTACTTC. This sequence encodes CASSPPGTGYETQYF.

V is TRBV2 and J is TRBJ1-4; D unresolved. Trimming took off 6 bases at V and 0 bases at J, with 5 bases between the two ends. Germline V gene data show CDR1 as SNHLY and CDR2 as FYNNEI. CDR3 length: 13 residues. The CDR3 nucleotides read TGTGCCAGCAGGGCGGCAACTAATGAAAAACTGTTTTTT. Translated, it gives CASRAATNEKLFF.

The chain has TRBV6-2 or TRBV6-3 and TRBJ2-5; 10 nucleotides align to TRBD2. CDR3 size: 16 residues. Germline trimming cut 6 bases from V and 6 bases from J; bases unmatched to any gene: 13. Germline V gives CDR1 MNHEY, CDR2 SVGEGT. The CDR3 DNA is TGTGCCAGCAGCCTTTCCGGGACTAGCGTCAGAAAGACCCAGTACTTC. This translates into CASSLSGTSVRKTQYF.

V is TRBV3-1 (or the pseudogene TRBV3-2) and J is TRBJ2-1; D might be TRBD2 (5 bases). Germline V lookup: CDR1 LGHDT, CDR2 YNNKEL (reference sequence). CDR3 length: 17 amino acids. Deletions cut 3 bases from V and 4 bases from J, with 19 bases between. In DNA form, the CDR3 reads TGTGCCAGCAGCCACACTGACTATACTAAGGGTTACAATGAGCAGTTCTTC. Its protein product is CASSHTDYTKGYNEQFF.

The J gene is TRBJ2-1, the V gene TRBV7-3; tentative D call: TRBD1 (7 bases). This CDR3 spans 15 amino acids. Germline CDR1 SGHTA, CDR2 FQGTGA. Deletions cut 5 bases from V and 3 bases from J, with 14 bases between. CDR3 region: CASSPGRGDYNEQFF. The CDR3 DNA is TGTGCCAGCAGCCCGGGCAGGGGGGACTACAATGAGCAGTTCTTC.

The chain is built from TRBV24-1 and TRBJ1-1; TRBD1 matches at 7 bases. There are 15 residues in the CDR3. J was trimmed by 0 bases and V by 5 bases; bases with no gene match: 5. The germline V gene has CDR1 KGHDR and CDR2 SFDVKD. CDR3 region: CATSARTGLNTEAFF. The CDR3 DNA follows: TGTGCCACCAGTGCCCGGACAGGATTGAACACTGAAGCTTTCTTT.

The gene calls are TRBV19 and TRBJ2-5; 8 nucleotides line up with TRBD1. CDR3 length: 14 residues. Trimming cost V 1 base and J 5 bases; bases outside gene matches: 3. Germline CDR1 LNHDA, CDR2 SQIVND (reference sequence). The CDR3 DNA reads as TGTGCCAGTAGTATAGCAGGGGGCAGGGAGACCCAGTACTTC. Encoded protein: CASSIAGGRETQYF.

The chain links TRBV5-8 to TRBJ1-2, with D tentatively TRBD1 (6 bases). This CDR3 contains 13 residues. Germline V gene sequence: CDR1 SGHTS, CDR2 YDEGEE. The V gene lost 4 bases and the J gene lost 7 bases, with 14 bases spanning the gap. This chain's CDR3 is CASSLQGRAGYTF. CDR3 bases: TGTGCCAGCAGCCTACAGGGCAGGGCTGGCTACACCTTC.

The chain joins TRBV5-4 to TRBJ1-1; D is ambiguous. Germline V gene lookup returns CDR1 SGHNT and CDR2 YYREEE (reference sequence). V was shortened by 1 base and J by 6 bases, with 13 bases between the two germline ends. This CDR3 is built from 14 residues. The CDR3 DNA reads TGTGCCAGCAGCTTGTCCCGGGGAGGGTCTGAAGCTTTCTTT. Amino acid sequence: CASSLSRGGSEAFF.

The chain carries TRBV7-9 and TRBJ2-3, with 11 bases fitting TRBD2. V shed 4 bases and J 4 bases; nucleotides not matched to a gene: 10. Per the germline V gene, CDR1 is SEHNR and CDR2 is FQNEAQ (reference sequence). The CDR3 is 17 amino acids. The CDR3 DNA follows: TGTGCCAGCAGCTCAGCTCTAGCGGGGGGCTCTGCAGATACGCAGTATTTT. This codes for CASSSALAGGSADTQYF.

The rearrangement uses TRBV19 and TRBJ1-3; 7 bases fit TRBD1. The CDR3 consists of 18 residues. J lost 0 bases, V lost 4 bases, and 12 bases had no gene match. Germline loops: CDR1 LNHDA, CDR2 SQIVND (reference sequence). The CDR3 nucleotides are TGTGCCAGTAGTAAAAACTCCGGGACAGCGTACTCTGGAAACACCATATATTTT. It specifies CASSKNSGTAYSGNTIYF.

The chain links TRBV6-5 to TRBJ1-2; possible D gene TRBD1, 5 bases. The germline CDR1 and CDR2 sequences are MNHEY and SVGAGI. V lost 5 bases and J lost 4, with 17 bases in between. This CDR3 region has 15 residues. CDR3 sequence: CASSQGTVGSYGYTF. CDR3 coding DNA: TGTGCCAGCAGTCAGGGTACAGTAGGTAGCTATGGCTACACCTTC.

This sequence joins TRBV5-4 and TRBJ2-3; 7 positions agree with TRBD2. The trim removed 4 bases at V and 5 bases at J, leaving 7 bases unmatched. This CDR3 is 14 amino acids long. CDR1 is SGHNT and CDR2 is YYREEE in the germline V gene (reference sequence). This chain's CDR3 is CASSAGGLVDTQYF. The CDR3, as DNA: TGTGCCAGCAGCGCCGGGGGGTTAGTAGATACGCAGTATTTT. Full variable domain (remainder filled in from reference TRBV5-4 and TRBJ2-3): ETGVTQSPTHLIKTRGQQVTLRCSSQSGHNTVSWYQQALGQGPQFIFQYYREEENGRGNFPPRFSGLQFPNYSSELNVNALELDDSALYLCASSAGGLVDTQYFGPGTRLTVL.

Regarding this clone: The same CDR3 can be traced to other DNA sequences in this sample. The genes are TRBV5-1 and TRBJ1-2, with D maybe TRBD1 (5 bases). There are 13 residues in the CDR3. The germline gives CDR1 SGHRS, CDR2 YFSETQ. With 4 bases removed from V and 3 bases from J, the gap between germline ends came to 10 bases. The CDR3 coding sequence is TGCGCCAGCAGCCCTACAGGCGACTATGGCTACACCTTC. Translated: CASSPTGDYGYTF.

The chain carries TRBV18 and TRBJ2-7, with TRBD2 matching 7 bases. The V segment lost 6 bases and the J segment 3 bases; nucleotides outside the gene matches: 14. Germline V gene data show CDR1 as KGHSH and CDR2 as LQKENI. The CDR3 contains 16 residues. The CDR3 DNA follows: TGTGCCAGCTCCCCGTGGGAGGCGGGGGTCCTCTACGAGCAGTACTTC. Protein: CASSPWEAGVLYEQYF. The whole variable domain, remainder taken from reference TRBV18 and TRBJ2-7, is NAGVMQNPRHLVRRRGQEARLRCSPMKGHSHVYWYRQLPEEGLKFMVYLQKENIIDESGMPKERFSAEFPKEGPSILRIQQVVRGDSAAYFCASSPWEAGVLYEQYFGPGTRLTVT.

This rearrangement joins TRBV6-5 to TRBJ2-3, with D tentatively TRBD1 (6 bases). Germline V gene data show CDR1 as MNHEY and CDR2 as SVGAGI. V lost 2 bases, J lost 6 bases, and 18 bases lay in between. This CDR3 has 16 amino acids. CDR3 DNA: TGTGCCAGCAGTTACGGAACGGGACACCCTGGGGATACGCAGTATTTT. The encoded protein is CASSYGTGHPGDTQYF.

This clone was counted only a few times. This sequence joins TRBV27 and TRBJ1-5; no definite D call. This CDR3 contains 14 residues. The V gene lost 2 bases and the J gene lost 6 bases, with 11 bases spanning the gap. Germline V gene sequence: CDR1 MNHEY, CDR2 SMNVEV (reference sequence). This CDR3 reads CASSLRLGSQPQHF. The CDR3 DNA follows: TGTGCCAGCAGTTTACGGCTGGGCAGTCAGCCCCAGCATTTT.

This clone was recorded a few times. This sequence joins TRBV5-5 and TRBJ2-3; 8 positions agree with TRBD2. J gave up 4 bases and V 4 bases, and 8 bases lay outside the gene matches. Germline loops: CDR1 SGHKS, CDR2 YYEKEE (reference sequence). This CDR3 is 15 amino acids long. Here the CDR3 reads CASSPSGLVPDTQYF. The CDR3 nucleotides are TGTGCCAGCAGCCCCTCGGGACTAGTACCAGATACGCAGTATTTT.

In this sample, this clone turned up a few times. The rearrangement joins TRBV6-5 to TRBJ2-7; 8 bases match TRBD1. The V gene's germline CDR1 is MNHEY and CDR2 SVGAGI. The CDR3 covers 15 residues. Losses at the gene ends were 0 bases for V and 1 base for J; bases not matched to a gene: 2. CDR3 nucleotides: TGTGCCAGCAGTTACTCGTGGGACAGGTCCTACGAGCAGTACTTC. Translation: CASSYSWDRSYEQYF.

This clone was seen once. The V call is TRBV9, the J call TRBJ1-4, with TRBD1 matching over 7 bases. This CDR3 spans 15 amino acids. Germline lookup yields CDR1 SGDLS and CDR2 YYNGEE. Unmatched junction bases numbered 6, after V lost 0 bases and J lost 7 bases. CDR3 nucleotides: TGTGCCAGCAGCGTAGGCCGACAGGGAGGTGAAAAACTGTTTTTT. Its protein product is CASSVGRQGGEKLFF.

This chain uses TRBV5-4 with TRBJ1-2; a weak D match, TRBD1 (5 bases). The CDR3 spans 15 residues. The V gene's germline CDR1 is SGHNT and CDR2 YYREEE (reference sequence). Trimming shortened V by 2 bases and J by 2 bases, and 13 bases separated the two germline ends. CDR3 amino acids: CASSFWTTENYGYTF. Written as DNA, the CDR3 is TGTGCCAGCAGCTTTTGGACGACAGAGAACTATGGCTACACCTTC. Full variable domain (remainder filled in from reference TRBV5-4 and TRBJ1-2): ETGVTQSPTHLIKTRGQQVTLRCSSQSGHNTVSWYQQALGQGPQFIFQYYREEENGRGNFPPRFSGLQFPNYSSELNVNALELDDSALYLCASSFWTTENYGYTFGSGTRLTVV.

The V and J genes are TRBV4-1 and TRBJ1-2; 8 bases are shared with TRBD1. Germline-derived CDR1 and CDR2 are MGHRA and YSYEKL. V shed 1 base, J shed 8 bases, and the junction held 9 bases outside the gene matches. CDR3 size: 15 residues. CDR3: CASSQGTWTGQGYTF. The CDR3 coding sequence is TGCGCCAGCAGCCAAGGAACATGGACAGGGCAAGGCTACACCTTC.

The chain links TRBV10-1 to TRBJ2-1, with TRBD1 matching over 9 bases. The CDR3 contains 15 residues. Germline CDR1 and CDR2: WNHNN and SYGVQD (reference sequence). Trimming took 1 base from V and 8 from J; bases not matched to a gene: 6. As DNA, the CDR3 is TGCGCCAGCAGTGAGTTGGACAGGGGCCTGGATGAGCAGTTCTTC. Amino acid sequence: CASSELDRGLDEQFF.

The chain couples TRBV6-2 or TRBV6-3 to TRBJ2-5; 13 bases are shared with TRBD2. Per germline, CDR1 MNHEY and CDR2 SVGEGT. The V segment lost 5 bases and the J segment 2 bases; nucleotides outside the gene matches: 2. CDR3 length equals 15 residues. Here the CDR3 reads CASSRLAGGQETQYF. The CDR3 coding sequence is TGTGCCAGCAGTAGACTAGCGGGGGGTCAAGAGACCCAGTACTTC.

V and J are TRBV30 and TRBJ1-5; D gene unclear. Germline V lookup: CDR1 GTSNPN, CDR2 SVGIG (reference sequence). The CDR3 totals 13 residues. V was cut by 0 bases and J by 5 bases, with 8 bases left in between. Written as DNA, the CDR3 is TGTGCCTGGAGTGTCGCAGGCGATCAGCCCCAGCATTTT. Amino acid sequence: CAWSVAGDQPQHF.

The V call is TRBV28, the J call TRBJ1-5; 8 nucleotides line up with TRBD1. CDR1 is MDHEN and CDR2 is SYDVKM in the germline V gene. The CDR3 contains 13 residues. J lost 2 bases, V lost 11 bases, and 5 bases had no gene match. CDR3: CAGKTGGNQPQHF. CDR3 DNA sequence: TGTGCCGGCAAGACAGGGGGCAATCAGCCCCAGCATTTT.

The chain recombines TRBV11-2 with TRBJ2-7, with 7 bases lining up with TRBD2. The CDR3 totals 17 residues. Trimming cost V 0 bases and J 1 base; bases outside gene matches: 9. Germline V CDR1 and CDR2: SGHAT, FQNNGV. DNA for the CDR3: TGTGCCAGCAGCTTAGATTTCGCTGCGGGGGTATCCTACGAGCAGTACTTC. Translated: CASSLDFAAGVSYEQYF.